This T cell receptor (beta chain) was observed in a study of long-term antiretroviral therapy in people with HIV. Survey level was the resolution at which the v3.0 immunoSEQ assay ran. Assay used: immunoSEQ multiplex PCR; TCRdb lists only in-frame clones, some missing. The table lists almost 35,000 clones, 94% of them singletons. This sample comprised unsorted PBMCs, obtained around 5.4 years after starting antiretroviral therapy. The sequence was obtained from a woman aged 45-60 years with HIV.

DNA of the CDR3: TGTGCCAGCAGTAGACCTCTTGGCGGAACCTACGAGCAGTACTTC. This codes for CASSRPLGGTYEQYF. The chain recombines TRBV27 with TRBJ2-7; D not certain. The CDR3 runs to 15 residues. V was trimmed by 5 bases and J by 2 bases, leaving 16 bases between them. Looked up from germline, CDR1 is MNHEY and CDR2 is SMNVEV (reference sequence).